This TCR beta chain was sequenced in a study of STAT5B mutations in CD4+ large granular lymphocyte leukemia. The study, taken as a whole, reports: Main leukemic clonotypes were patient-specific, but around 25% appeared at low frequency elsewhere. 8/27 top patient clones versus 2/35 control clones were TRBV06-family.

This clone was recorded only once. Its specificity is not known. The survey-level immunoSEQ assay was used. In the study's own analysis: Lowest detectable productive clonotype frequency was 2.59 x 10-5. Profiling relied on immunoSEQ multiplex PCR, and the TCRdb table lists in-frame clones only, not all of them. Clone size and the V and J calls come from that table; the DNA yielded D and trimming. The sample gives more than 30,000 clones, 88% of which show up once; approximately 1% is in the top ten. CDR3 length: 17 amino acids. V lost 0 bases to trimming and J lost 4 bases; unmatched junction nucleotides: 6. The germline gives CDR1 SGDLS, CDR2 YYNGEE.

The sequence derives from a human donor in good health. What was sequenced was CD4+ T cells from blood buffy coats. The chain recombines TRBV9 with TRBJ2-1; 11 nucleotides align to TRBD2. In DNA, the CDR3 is TGTGCCAGCAGCGTAGGGACTAGCGGGTGGGGTTACAATGAGCAGTTCTTC. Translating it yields CASSVGTSGWGYNEQFF.